This T cell receptor beta chain was captured by sequencing in a study of T cells in localized non-small cell lung cancer. Findings of the study overall: Overall survival was longer when the density of T cells in the blood was higher. In uninvolved adjacent lung, T cell clonality reached its highest value, exceeding tumor. Sequencing was restricted to one tumor region; therefore, heterogeneity remains possible. When the top 100 tumor clones were examined, a median around 61 of them also appeared in the adjacent lung, which was paired and uninvolved.

The V segment lost 4 bases and the J segment 7 bases; nucleotides outside the gene matches: 4. In germline, CDR1 is SGHDT, CDR2 YYEEEE. The length of the CDR3 is 12 residues. Clones were read by immunoSEQ multiplex PCR, and TCRdb kept only the in-frame ones, dropping some. Among some 50,000 clones, more than 85% were seen once, and the ten largest hold about 17%. Notes on this clone: Its target is not known.

This receptor was obtained from a female donor with stage II lung adenocarcinoma. Sequenced material: PBMCs, taken before any cancer treatment. The rearrangement uses TRBV5-6 and TRBJ1-1; 7 nucleotides agree with TRBD1. Written as DNA, the CDR3 is TGTGCCAGCAGCGTCCAGGGGGTTGAAGCTTTCTTT. This translates into CASSVQGVEAFF.